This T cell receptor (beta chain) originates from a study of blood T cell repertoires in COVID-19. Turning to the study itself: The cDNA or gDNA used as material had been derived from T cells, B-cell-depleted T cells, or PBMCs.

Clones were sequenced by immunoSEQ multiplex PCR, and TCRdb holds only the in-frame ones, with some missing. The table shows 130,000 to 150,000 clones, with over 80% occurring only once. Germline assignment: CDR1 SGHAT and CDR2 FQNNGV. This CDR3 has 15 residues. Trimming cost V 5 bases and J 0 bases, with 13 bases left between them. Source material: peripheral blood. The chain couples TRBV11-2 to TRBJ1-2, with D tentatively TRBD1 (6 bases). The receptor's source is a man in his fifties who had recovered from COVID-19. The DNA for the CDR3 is TGTGCCAGCAGCCTCCGGGGGGGCGCTAACTATGGCTACACCTTC. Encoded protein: CASSLRGGANYGYTF. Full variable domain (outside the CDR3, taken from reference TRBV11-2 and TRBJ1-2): EAGVAQSPRYKIIEKRQSVAFWCNPISGHATLYWYQQILGQGPKLLIQFQNNGVVDDSQLPKDRFSAERLKGVDSTLKIQPAKLEDSAVYLCASSLRGGANYGYTFGSGTRLTVV.